Listed below are T cell receptor beta chains from one sample, sequenced in a study of shared clonotypes between healthy human individuals. TCRdb's table, derived via immunoSEQ multiplex PCR, lists solely in-frame clones and lacks some. The top ten hold 0.14% of the sample, which has 2,500,000 or so clones, around 90% seen once. Sequences were obtained from naive CD4+ T cells sorted from blood. The receptors derive from a man aged 18 to 35 in good health. The CDR3 runs from the conserved cysteine through the conserved F or W. D genes are given only for firm matches. The listing skips clone size in some rows; elsewhere it reads once, few, many or a size class.

clone_size: once; j_call: TRBJ1-1; d_call: NA; v_call: TRBV15; cdr3_nt: TGTGCCACCAGCAGAGGTTCACAGGTTACTGAAGCTTTCTTT; cdr3_aa: CATSRGSQVTEAFF
clone_size: once; j_call: TRBJ2-5; d_call: TRBD1; v_call: TRBV6-1; cdr3_nt: TGTGCCAGCAGTGTAGAGACAGGGGTTGGAGAGACCCAGTACTTC; cdr3_aa: CASSVETGVGETQYF
clone_size: once; j_call: TRBJ2-5; d_call: TRBD2; v_call: TRBV7-8; cdr3_nt: TGTGCCAGCAGCTTGGGACTAGCAGGAGAGACCCAGTACTTC; cdr3_aa: CASSLGLAGETQYF
clone_size: NA; j_call: TRBJ2-2; d_call: NA; v_call: TRBV7-2; cdr3_nt: TGTGCCAGCAGCTTAGAGATGGTGGGGGTGGTCGGGGAGCTGTTTTTT; cdr3_aa: CASSLEMVGVVGELFF
clone_size: once; j_call: TRBJ2-3; d_call: TRBD1; v_call: TRBV7-2; cdr3_nt: TGTGCCAGCAGCTTGGGGCGACAGGGGCCCCGCACAGATACGCAGTATTTT; cdr3_aa: CASSLGRQGPRTDTQYF
clone_size: NA; j_call: TRBJ2-6; d_call: NA; v_call: TRBV25-1; cdr3_nt: TGTGCCAGCAGTGAAACGAGAGTCTCGGACAACGTCCTGACTTTC; cdr3_aa: CASSETRVSDNVLTF
clone_size: NA; j_call: TRBJ2-7; d_call: NA; v_call: TRBV4-1; cdr3_nt: TGCGCCAGCAGCCATCCGCTAGGGGACACCCCGAGCTCCTACGAGCAGTACTTC; cdr3_aa: CASSHPLGDTPSSYEQYF
clone_size: NA; j_call: TRBJ2-1; d_call: TRBD2; v_call: TRBV5-1; cdr3_nt: TGCGCCAGCAGCTATGGGACTAGCGTGCCCAATGAGCAGTTCTTC; cdr3_aa: CASSYGTSVPNEQFF
clone_size: NA; j_call: TRBJ2-7; d_call: NA; v_call: TRBV6-1; cdr3_nt: TGTGCCAGCAATTATTGGGGCGAGCAGTACTTC; cdr3_aa: CASNYWGEQYF
clone_size: NA; j_call: TRBJ1-2; d_call: NA; v_call: TRBV6-5; cdr3_nt: TGTGCCAGCAGCCTCGCAGGGATGCGTGGCTACACCTTC; cdr3_aa: CASSLAGMRGYTF
clone_size: NA; j_call: TRBJ2-3; d_call: TRBD2; v_call: TRBV5-8; cdr3_nt: TGTGCCAGCAGCAAAATAGCGGGGGCCCCCACAGATACGCAGTATTTT; cdr3_aa: CASSKIAGAPTDTQYF
clone_size: NA; j_call: TRBJ2-3; d_call: TRBD2; v_call: TRBV7-2; cdr3_nt: TGTGCCAGCAGCTTAGCGAGCGGGACTCCTAATACGCAGTATTTT; cdr3_aa: CASSLASGTPNTQYF
clone_size: NA; j_call: TRBJ1-2; d_call: TRBD1; v_call: TRBV6-5; cdr3_nt: TGTGCCAGCAGTTCGGGGGACAGGAGGTATGGCTACACCTTC; cdr3_aa: CASSSGDRRYGYTF
clone_size: NA; j_call: TRBJ1-2; d_call: TRBD1; v_call: TRBV10-3; cdr3_nt: TGTGCCATCAGTGATGCCGGGACAGGGAAATATGGCTACACCTTC; cdr3_aa: CAISDAGTGKYGYTF
clone_size: NA; j_call: TRBJ2-3; d_call: TRBD1; v_call: TRBV9; cdr3_nt: TGTGCCAGCAGCCCGAGACCACAGGGGGCCGGCACAGATACGCAGTATTTT; cdr3_aa: CASSPRPQGAGTDTQYF
clone_size: NA; j_call: TRBJ2-7; d_call: TRBD1; v_call: TRBV6-5; cdr3_nt: TGTGCCAGCAGGAGGGCGGGACAGGGACGCTACGAGCAGTACTTC; cdr3_aa: CASRRAGQGRYEQYF
clone_size: NA; j_call: TRBJ1-3; d_call: NA; v_call: TRBV11-2; cdr3_nt: TGTGCCAGCAGCTTAGATCCCGTTAACTCTGGAAACACCATATATTTT; cdr3_aa: CASSLDPVNSGNTIYF
clone_size: few; j_call: TRBJ1-4; d_call: NA; v_call: TRBV2; cdr3_nt: TGTGCCGGACGAAGGGAACGGACTAATGAAAAACTGTTTTTT; cdr3_aa: CAGRRERTNEKLFF
clone_size: NA; j_call: TRBJ2-7; d_call: NA; v_call: TRBV28; cdr3_nt: TGTGCCAGCAGTTTTCTAACAGATGTCTCCTACGAGCAGTACTTC; cdr3_aa: CASSFLTDVSYEQYF
clone_size: NA; j_call: TRBJ1-2; d_call: TRBD1; v_call: TRBV6-6; cdr3_nt: TGTGCCAGCACTAATTGGGGACAGACTAACTATGGCTACACCTTC; cdr3_aa: CASTNWGQTNYGYTF
clone_size: NA; j_call: TRBJ2-7; d_call: NA; v_call: TRBV18; cdr3_nt: TGTGCCAGCTCACCACCCATAGCGGAGCCCTACGAGCAGTACTTC; cdr3_aa: CASSPPIAEPYEQYF
clone_size: NA; j_call: TRBJ1-4; d_call: NA; v_call: TRBV7-2; cdr3_nt: TGTGCCAGCAGCGCCCAGACAGGAACTAATGAAAAACTGTTTTTT; cdr3_aa: CASSAQTGTNEKLFF
clone_size: once; j_call: TRBJ2-7; d_call: TRBD2; v_call: TRBV5-6; cdr3_nt: TGTGCCAGCAGCTTGTTGCTAGCGGAGAGACTACGAGGGCAGTACTTC; cdr3_aa: CASSLLLAERLRGQYF
clone_size: once; j_call: TRBJ2-3; d_call: NA; v_call: TRBV5-1; cdr3_nt: TGCGCCAGCAGCTTGGGAGGGGCGGATACGCAGTATTTT; cdr3_aa: CASSLGGADTQYF
clone_size: NA; j_call: TRBJ2-7; d_call: NA; v_call: TRBV9; cdr3_nt: TGTGCCAGCAGCGTAAAGGATAGCACCTACGAGCAGTACTTC; cdr3_aa: CASSVKDSTYEQYF
clone_size: once; j_call: TRBJ1-1; d_call: NA; v_call: TRBV5-1; cdr3_nt: TGCGCCAGCAGCTTGGGACAGGTTGCGGCACAGACTGAAGCTTTCTTT; cdr3_aa: CASSLGQVAAQTEAFF
clone_size: NA; j_call: TRBJ1-3; d_call: NA; v_call: TRBV9; cdr3_nt: TGTGCCAGCAGCGTGGGATTCTCTGGAAACACCATATATTTT; cdr3_aa: CASSVGFSGNTIYF
clone_size: NA; j_call: TRBJ2-5; d_call: TRBD1; v_call: TRBV11-2; cdr3_nt: TGTGCCAGCAGCTTAGATCTCGGGGCAGGGGGCGCCCGGGAGACCCAGTACTTC; cdr3_aa: CASSLDLGAGGARETQYF
clone_size: once; j_call: TRBJ1-3; d_call: NA; v_call: TRBV11-2; cdr3_nt: TGTGCCAGCAGCCGCAAGATCTCTGGAAACACCATATATTTT; cdr3_aa: CASSRKISGNTIYF
clone_size: NA; j_call: TRBJ1-1; d_call: NA; v_call: TRBV19; cdr3_nt: TGTGCCAGTAGTATAGCTACCACGCAGGGGAAGGTCGTGAACACTGAAGCTTTCTTT; cdr3_aa: CASSIATTQGKVVNTEAFF
clone_size: NA; j_call: TRBJ1-4; d_call: TRBD1; v_call: TRBV5-1; cdr3_nt: TGCGCCAGCAGCCCGGGTAGGGGACAGATAAATGAAAAACTGTTTTTT; cdr3_aa: CASSPGRGQINEKLFF
clone_size: NA; j_call: TRBJ2-7; d_call: NA; v_call: TRBV6-6; cdr3_nt: TGTGCCAGCGAGAAGGAAATCTCCTACGAGCAGTACTTC; cdr3_aa: CASEKEISYEQYF
clone_size: NA; j_call: TRBJ2-5; d_call: TRBD2; v_call: TRBV6-1; cdr3_nt: TGTGCCAGCAGTCCTAGCGGGGGCTTAAAGACCCAGTACTTC; cdr3_aa: CASSPSGGLKTQYF
clone_size: NA; j_call: TRBJ2-2; d_call: NA; v_call: TRBV2; cdr3_nt: TGTGCCAGCAGTGCCCGTCAGGGGGAGCTGTTTTTT; cdr3_aa: CASSARQGELFF
clone_size: NA; j_call: TRBJ2-7; d_call: TRBD2; v_call: TRBV13; cdr3_nt: TGTGCCAGCAGCTTCTCGGCGGGGGGGTCTTACGAGCAGTACTTC; cdr3_aa: CASSFSAGGSYEQYF
clone_size: NA; j_call: TRBJ1-1; d_call: NA; v_call: TRBV6-5; cdr3_nt: TGTGCCAGCAGTGGTGGGGGAGGCGCTGAAGCTTTCTTT; cdr3_aa: CASSGGGGAEAFF
clone_size: NA; j_call: TRBJ2-5; d_call: NA; v_call: TRBV19; cdr3_nt: TGTGCCAGTAGTAGCGGAGGGGGCCCGGAGACCCAGTACTTC; cdr3_aa: CASSSGGGPETQYF
clone_size: NA; j_call: TRBJ1-3; d_call: TRBD1; v_call: TRBV6-5; cdr3_nt: TGTGCCAGTAAACAGGGGGCGATAGGAAACACCATATATTTT; cdr3_aa: CASKQGAIGNTIYF
clone_size: once; j_call: TRBJ2-3; d_call: TRBD2; v_call: TRBV5-1; cdr3_nt: TGCGCCAGCAGCTTCGGGCTAGCGGGGGTGTGGACAGATACGCAGTATTTT; cdr3_aa: CASSFGLAGVWTDTQYF
clone_size: NA; j_call: TRBJ2-7; d_call: NA; v_call: TRBV18; cdr3_nt: TGTGCCAGCTCGCAAACGGGAAGCCCCGCTTATAGCTCCTACGAGCAGTACTTC; cdr3_aa: CASSQTGSPAYSSYEQYF
clone_size: NA; j_call: TRBJ2-7; d_call: NA; v_call: TRBV6-4; cdr3_nt: TGTGCCAGCAGTGACTCGATGTTGGGCGAGCAGTACTTC; cdr3_aa: CASSDSMLGEQYF
clone_size: once; j_call: TRBJ2-3; d_call: NA; v_call: TRBV6-6; cdr3_nt: TGTGCCAGCAGCCCCTACAGGGATACGCAGTATTTT; cdr3_aa: CASSPYRDTQYF
clone_size: NA; j_call: TRBJ2-7; d_call: NA; v_call: TRBV15; cdr3_nt: TGTGCCACCAGAGGGGGGCACGAGCAGTACTTC; cdr3_aa: CATRGGHEQYF
clone_size: NA; j_call: TRBJ2-3; d_call: TRBD1; v_call: TRBV6-1; cdr3_nt: TGTGCCAGCAGTGAGGCGGAGAGGGACAGCCTACGAGCGGATACGCAGTATTTT; cdr3_aa: CASSEAERDSLRADTQYF
clone_size: once; j_call: TRBJ2-6; d_call: NA; v_call: TRBV19; cdr3_nt: TGTGCCAGTAGTGCAGAAGGTCTCTCTGGGGCCAACGTCCTGACTTTC; cdr3_aa: CASSAEGLSGANVLTF
clone_size: NA; j_call: TRBJ1-4; d_call: NA; v_call: TRBV5-1; cdr3_nt: TGCGCCAGCAGCTTGGAGAGCGCCTTTAATGAAAAACTGTTTTTT; cdr3_aa: CASSLESAFNEKLFF
clone_size: NA; j_call: TRBJ2-3; d_call: TRBD2; v_call: TRBV5-4; cdr3_nt: TGTGCCAGCAGCTTGACTAGCGGGCAAAGCACAGATACGCAGTATTTT; cdr3_aa: CASSLTSGQSTDTQYF
clone_size: NA; j_call: TRBJ2-6; d_call: NA; v_call: TRBV5-1; cdr3_nt: TGCGCCAGCAGCTTGGAGACCTCTGGGGCCAACGTCCTGACTTTC; cdr3_aa: CASSLETSGANVLTF
clone_size: NA; j_call: TRBJ2-6; d_call: TRBD1; v_call: TRBV27; cdr3_nt: TGTGCCAGCAGGAGGACAGGGGGCGACTCTGGGGCCAACGTCCTGACTTTC; cdr3_aa: CASRRTGGDSGANVLTF
clone_size: NA; j_call: TRBJ2-1; d_call: NA; v_call: TRBV30; cdr3_nt: TGTGCCGGGGGGACGTTGAGCTCCTACAATGAGCAGTTCTTC; cdr3_aa: CAGGTLSSYNEQFF
clone_size: NA; j_call: TRBJ1-1; d_call: NA; v_call: TRBV13; cdr3_nt: TGTGCCAGCAGCCCTCCCCAACCCACGGAAGCTTTCTTT; cdr3_aa: CASSPPQPTEAFF